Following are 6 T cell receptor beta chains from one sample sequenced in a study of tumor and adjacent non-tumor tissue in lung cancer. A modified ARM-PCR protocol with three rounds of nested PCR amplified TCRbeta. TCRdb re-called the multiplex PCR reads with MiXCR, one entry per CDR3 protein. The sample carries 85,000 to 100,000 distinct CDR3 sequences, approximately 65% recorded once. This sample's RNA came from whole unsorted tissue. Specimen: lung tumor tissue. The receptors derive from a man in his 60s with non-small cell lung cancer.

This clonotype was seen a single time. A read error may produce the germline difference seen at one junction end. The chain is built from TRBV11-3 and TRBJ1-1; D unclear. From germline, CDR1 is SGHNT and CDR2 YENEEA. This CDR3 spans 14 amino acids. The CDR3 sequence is CVSSIREAATEAFF. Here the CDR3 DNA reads TGTGTCAGCAGCATCCGAGAGGCTGCCACTGAAGCTTTCTTT.

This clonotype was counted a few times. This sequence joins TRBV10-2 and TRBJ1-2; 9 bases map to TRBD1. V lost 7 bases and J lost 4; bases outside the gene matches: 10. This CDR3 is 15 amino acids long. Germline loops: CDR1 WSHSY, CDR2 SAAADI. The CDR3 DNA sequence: TGCGCCAGCATCGGTACAGGGGGCATCGGCTATGGCTACACCTTC. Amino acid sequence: CASIGTGGIGYGYTF.

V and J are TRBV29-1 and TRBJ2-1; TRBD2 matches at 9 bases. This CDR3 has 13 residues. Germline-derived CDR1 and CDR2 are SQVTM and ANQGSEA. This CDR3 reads CSVAGTSTNEQFF. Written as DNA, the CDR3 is TGCAGTGTCGCCGGGACTAGCACCAATGAGCAGTTCTTC.

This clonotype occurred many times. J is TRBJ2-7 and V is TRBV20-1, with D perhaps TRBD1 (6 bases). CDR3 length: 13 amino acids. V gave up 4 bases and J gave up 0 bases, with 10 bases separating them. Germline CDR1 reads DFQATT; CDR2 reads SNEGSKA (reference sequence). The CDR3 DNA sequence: TGCAGTGCTACCCGGACAGCCTCCTACGAGCAGTACTTC. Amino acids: CSATRTASYEQYF.

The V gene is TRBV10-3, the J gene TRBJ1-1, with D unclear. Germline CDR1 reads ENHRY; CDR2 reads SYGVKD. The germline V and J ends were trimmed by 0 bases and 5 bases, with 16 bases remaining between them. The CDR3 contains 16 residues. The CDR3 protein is CAISESEAWSWTEAFF. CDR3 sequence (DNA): TGTGCCATCAGTGAGTCGGAGGCATGGTCGTGGACTGAAGCTTTCTTT.

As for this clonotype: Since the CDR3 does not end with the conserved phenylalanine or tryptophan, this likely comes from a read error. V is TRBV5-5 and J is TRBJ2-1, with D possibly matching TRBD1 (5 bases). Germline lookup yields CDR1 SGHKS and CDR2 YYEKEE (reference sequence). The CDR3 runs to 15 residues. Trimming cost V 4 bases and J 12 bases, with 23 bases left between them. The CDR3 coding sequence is TGTGCCAGCAGCGTTGGCGGTGTAGGACACGATGGGCAGTTCCTC. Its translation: CASSVGGVGHDGQFL.